A selection of T cell receptor beta chains follows, all from one sample in a study of regulatory T cells in long-lasting Graves disease. TCRdb processed the multiplex PCR reads anew with MiXCR; each CDR3 protein has one entry. This repertoire shows about 220,000 distinct CDR3 sequences, 15% to 20% found once; its top ten account for over 9.5%. The same sample was also used in a study of T cells in Graves' hyperthyroidism and ophthalmopathy.

Source: peripheral blood mononuclear cells (PBMCs), taken at new diagnosis, from a patient treated with antithyroid drugs. Receptor source: a woman aged 25 to 45 with Graves disease. Both conserved end residues are part of each CDR3.

j_call	v_call	cdr3_aa
TRBJ2-7	TRBV20-1	CSARDQGSSGLYEQYF
TRBJ1-5	TRBV9	CASSTRRPSFSNQPQHF
TRBJ1-1	TRBV19	CASSPIQGARTEAFF
TRBJ1-1	TRBV19	CASTRRGLTEAFF
TRBJ2-7	TRBV28	CASSGDGALYEQYF
TRBJ1-6	TRBV7-6	CASSLDSGPLNSPLHF
TRBJ2-3	TRBV11-2	CASSPTAPDTQYF
TRBJ1-1	TRBV19	CASSAGGRDQTKNTEAFF
TRBJ1-1	TRBV28	CASSPVRGANTEAFF
TRBJ1-2	TRBV12-3/TRBV12-4	CASSRTGGSANYGYTF
TRBJ1-1	TRBV19	CASGFLGKNTEAFF
TRBJ1-4	TRBV12-3/TRBV12-4	CASKMGLRREKLFF
TRBJ1-6	TRBV12-3/TRBV12-4	CASSPTTTPLHF
TRBJ1-3	TRBV10-3	CAASPGHSGNTIYF
TRBJ2-2	TRBV7-6	CASSFKGRSGTGELFF
TRBJ1-5	TRBV24-1	CATSDRRGTGIGQPQHF
TRBJ2-5	TRBV20-1	CSAHSSGELQETQYF
TRBJ2-1	TRBV18	CASSDQSYNEQFF
TRBJ2-7	TRBV28	CASSLSPNKRDEQYF
TRBJ2-3	TRBV6-5	CASSYVGASGTDTQYF
TRBJ1-3	TRBV5-6	CASSLGGSGNTIYF
TRBJ1-6	TRBV7-8	CASSLVGGGRYNSPLHF
TRBJ2-1	TRBV2	CASRGLAGVSPFF
TRBJ2-5	TRBV28	CASSGTGTVRETQYF
TRBJ1-1	TRBV12-5	CASGLVGREVENTEAFF
TRBJ2-4	TRBV20-1	CSASSAPRNIQYF
TRBJ1-4	TRBV30	CAWSPPYNILFF
TRBJ2-7	TRBV18	CASSGTVLYEQYF
TRBJ2-7	TRBV6-2/TRBV6-3	CASSYPSTSGRVGIPYEQYF
TRBJ1-1	TRBV25-1	CASRDTEAFF
TRBJ1-6	TRBV6-1	CASSAAVGSGSPLHF
TRBJ1-1	TRBV10-3	CAISEGGTEAFF
TRBJ1-3	TRBV3-1	CASTPGGTGVGNTIYF
TRBJ1-3	TRBV7-9	CASSPPRTVSSGNTIYF
TRBJ2-2	TRBV7-9	CASSLRGDTGELFF
TRBJ2-7	TRBV25-1	CASLISGTESYEQYF
TRBJ1-2	TRBV11-3	CASSPDGGRRGYTF
TRBJ1-2	TRBV27	CASSLSNVGVYGYTF
TRBJ2-1	TRBV14	CASSQVAGVGEQFF
TRBJ2-3	TRBV20-1	CSAPGTPPRRYF
TRBJ2-7	TRBV12-3/TRBV12-4	CASSRTSFYEQYF
TRBJ1-5	TRBV12-3/TRBV12-4	CASSSRDRGLTEPQHF
TRBJ2-2	TRBV27	CASSTRPGLIGSGELFF
TRBJ2-1	TRBV20-1	CSAPPAGSAKEQFF
TRBJ2-2	TRBV15	CATSRVGPGELFF
TRBJ2-7	TRBV3-1	CASSNGGAGGSKQYF
TRBJ2-7	TRBV7-8	CASSYLVGLYEQYF
TRBJ2-7	TRBV9	CASSVGEPNSYEQYF